One and the same sample provided the 32 T cell receptor beta chains below, sequenced in a study of shared clonotypes between healthy human individuals. Generated by immunoSEQ multiplex PCR, the TCRdb table keeps only in-frame clones and is missing some. The sample holds 2,500,000 or so clones, 85% to 95% seen once. The sequencing input was naive CD4+ T cells from PBMCs. This sample's subset: CD45RA+ positively selected. Every receptor here comes from a man aged 18 to 35 in good health. Some clones in this sample may be carry-over from other donors' samples.

To note about this clone: Other DNA sequences within the sample encode an identical CDR3. The J gene is TRBJ2-7, the V gene TRBV5-1; no clear D gene. This CDR3 has 13 residues. Germline lookup yields CDR1 SGHRS and CDR2 YFSETQ. The V and J ends lost 0 bases and 3 bases respectively, with 7 bases between them. Written as DNA, the CDR3 is TGCGCCAGCAGCTTGGGCCAGCTCTACGAGCAGTACTTC. It specifies CASSLGQLYEQYF. The variable domain in full, completed from reference TRBV5-1 and TRBJ2-7, reads KAGVTQTPRYLIKTRGQQVTLSCSPISGHRSVSWYQQTPGQGLQFLFEYFSETQRNKGNFPGRFSGRQFSNSRSEMNVSTLELGDSALYLCASSLGQLYEQYFGPGTRLTVT.

This clone was detected only a few times. CDR3: CASSLERDTEAFF. The CDR3, as DNA: TGCGCCAGCAGCTTGGAAAGAGACACTGAAGCTTTCTTT. The chain carries TRBV5-1 and TRBJ1-1, with D unclear. CDR1 and CDR2 from the germline V gene are SGHRS and YFSETQ. V lost 0 bases, J lost 3 bases, and 6 bases lay in between. CDR3 size: 13 residues.

The chain is built from TRBV6-6 and TRBJ2-2; TRBD1 matches 7 bases. Germline assignment: CDR1 MNHNY and CDR2 SVGAGI (reference sequence). V dropped 5 bases and J dropped 3; count of bases not matched to a gene: 6. The CDR3 consists of 15 residues. CDR3 loop: CASSLLGQYTGELFF. In DNA, the CDR3 is TGTGCCAGCAGTCTTCTGGGACAGTACACCGGGGAGCTGTTTTTT.

The chain has TRBV19 and TRBJ2-2; a possible D gene is TRBD1 (6 bases). In germline, CDR1 is LNHDA, CDR2 SQIVND (reference sequence). Trimming took off 7 bases at V and 0 bases at J, with 9 bases between the two ends. This CDR3 has 14 residues. CDR3: CASTDRSNTGELFF. The CDR3 coding sequence is TGTGCCAGTACGGACAGATCGAACACCGGGGAGCTGTTTTTT.

This chain connects TRBV6-1 to TRBJ1-4; D remains unclear. The germline CDR1 and CDR2 sequences are MNHNS and SASEGT. The CDR3 consists of 14 residues. V was shortened by 10 bases and J by 5 bases, with 17 bases between the two germline ends. The CDR3 loop is CAILRLASNEKLFF. The CDR3 coding sequence is TGTGCCATCCTACGGCTGGCGAGCAATGAAAAACTGTTTTTT.

As regards this clone: Other DNA variants within this sample encode the same CDR3. CDR3 bases: TGTGCCAGCAGTTCGACCGGGACCAACACCGGGGAGCTGTTTTTT. Translation: CASSSTGTNTGELFF. J is TRBJ2-2 and V is TRBV28; D may correspond to TRBD1 or TRBD2 (5 bases each). Per the germline V gene, CDR1 is MDHEN and CDR2 is SYDVKM. V was trimmed by 4 bases and J by 2 bases, leaving 11 bases between them. This CDR3 spans 15 amino acids.

CDR3 coding DNA: TGTGCCAGCACGATCCGGACGCGGGAGCCCGGGGAGCTGTTTTTT. It codes for CASTIRTREPGELFF. The chain uses TRBV6-1 and TRBJ2-2; 7 bases line up with TRBD2. This CDR3 comprises 15 residues. The junction had 11 bases not matched to a gene; V was cut back by 7 bases and J by 6 bases. Per the germline V gene, CDR1 is MNHNS and CDR2 is SASEGT.

The V and J genes are TRBV5-6 and TRBJ1-5; D is unclear. With 0 bases removed from V and 5 bases from J, the gap between germline ends came to 12 bases. The CDR3 is made up of 15 amino acids. Germline V gives CDR1 SGHDT, CDR2 YYEEEE. In DNA form, the CDR3 reads TGTGCCAGCAGCTTGGGCCCCCCTCGGGATCAGCCCCAGCATTTT. It encodes CASSLGPPRDQPQHF.

The chain combines TRBV19 with TRBJ1-5; maybe TRBD1 (5 bases). This CDR3 region has 13 residues. Per the germline V gene, CDR1 is LNHDA and CDR2 is SQIVND (reference sequence). Trimming shortened V by 5 bases and J by 7 bases, and 12 bases separated the two germline ends. The CDR3 reads CASSAGSGQPQHF. The CDR3 DNA reads TGTGCCAGTAGTGCAGGGTCCGGCCAGCCCCAGCATTTT.

Of note for this clone: Other DNA sequences within the sample encode an identical CDR3. This sequence joins TRBV9 and TRBJ2-1, with 8 bases aligning to TRBD2. The junction had 5 bases not matched to a gene; V was cut back by 3 bases and J by 3 bases. From germline, CDR1 is SGDLS and CDR2 YYNGEE. CDR3 size: 15 residues. This chain's CDR3 is CASSAREGSYNEQFF. DNA of the CDR3: TGTGCCAGCAGCGCCCGGGAGGGGAGCTACAATGAGCAGTTCTTC.

The chain combines TRBV28 with TRBJ1-5; 8 nucleotides align to TRBD1. The CDR3 contains 16 residues. Germline V gene data show CDR1 as MDHEN and CDR2 as SYDVKM. The V gene end was trimmed by 4 bases and the J gene end by 1 base; junction bases not matched to a gene: 6. CDR3: CASSSRQGNSNQPQHF. Written as DNA, the CDR3 is TGTGCCAGCAGTTCACGACAGGGGAACAGCAATCAGCCCCAGCATTTT.

Worth noting for this clone: The same CDR3 can be traced to other DNA sequences in this sample. V is TRBV5-1 and J is TRBJ2-7, with a possible D match to TRBD1 (5 bases). Germline V gene data show CDR1 as SGHRS and CDR2 as YFSETQ. The CDR3 covers 13 residues. V gave up 2 bases and J gave up 3 bases, with 9 bases separating them. CDR3 residues: CASSFPRGYEQYF. CDR3 DNA: TGCGCCAGCAGCTTTCCTAGGGGCTACGAGCAGTACTTC.

The chain is built from TRBV20-1 and TRBJ1-5; the D is unclear. In germline, CDR1 is DFQATT, CDR2 SNEGSKA (reference sequence). The CDR3 has 10 residues. V was trimmed by 6 bases and J by 9 bases, leaving 9 bases between them. The CDR3 DNA reads TGCAGTGCAAAGGCACCGCCCCAGCATTTT. Protein product: CSAKAPPQHF.

For this clone: Other DNA sequences in the same sample also yield this CDR3. This chain connects TRBV7-3 to TRBJ1-1; D gene uncertain. Trimming took off 5 bases at V and 5 bases at J, with 15 bases between the two ends. The germline CDR1 and CDR2 sequences are SGHTA and FQGTGA. The CDR3 is 14 amino acids. CDR3: CASSPAGGGTEAFF. In nucleotides, the CDR3 is TGTGCCAGCAGCCCGGCTGGTGGAGGGACTGAAGCTTTCTTT.

This sequence joins TRBV2 and TRBJ2-3; D is uncertain. Trimming left V 4 bases short and J 0 bases short, with 5 bases between. This CDR3 region has 13 residues. In germline, CDR1 is SNHLY, CDR2 FYNNEI. CDR3 loop: CASSVASTDTQYF. The CDR3 DNA is TGTGCCAGCAGTGTGGCTAGCACAGATACGCAGTATTTT.

The rearrangement uses TRBV28 and TRBJ2-2, with 7 bases identical to TRBD2. The V gene's germline CDR1 is MDHEN and CDR2 SYDVKM. V shed 1 base, J shed 0 bases, and the junction held 5 bases outside the gene matches. CDR3 size: 17 residues. DNA of the CDR3: TGTGCCAGCAGTTTATTAGTCCTAGCGGCGAACACCGGGGAGCTGTTTTTT. Its protein product is CASSLLVLAANTGELFF.

CDR3 residues: CASSASGGNTEAFF. CDR3 coding DNA: TGCGCCAGCAGCGCTAGTGGGGGAAACACTGAAGCTTTCTTT. The gene calls are TRBV5-1 and TRBJ1-1; possible D gene TRBD1, 5 bases. This CDR3 is built from 14 residues. Germline V gene sequence: CDR1 SGHRS, CDR2 YFSETQ. V lost 4 bases, J lost 2 bases, and 12 bases lay in between.

The genes are TRBV19 and TRBJ2-5; D perhaps matches TRBD2 (6 bases). Between the trimmed V and J ends, which lost 2 bases and 9 bases, there was a span of 22 bases. This CDR3 is built from 16 residues. Germline CDR1 is LNHDA and CDR2 is SQIVND (reference sequence). The CDR3 is CASSIRSGQGPGAQYF. The CDR3 nucleotides read TGTGCCAGTAGTATAAGGTCCGGGCAAGGGCCGGGGGCCCAGTACTTC.

The chain combines TRBV4-1 with TRBJ1-1; D is possibly TRBD1 (5 bases). The CDR3 runs 17 residues. The V end was cut by 4 bases, the J end by 0 bases, with 18 bases between. The germline V gene encodes CDR1 MGHRA and CDR2 YSYEKL. The CDR3 DNA reads as TGCGCCAGCAGCCCCGGACGGTTGGGGCCGATGAACACTGAAGCTTTCTTT. Translation: CASSPGRLGPMNTEAFF.

The CDR3 spells CASSVDPGQGYYEQYF. The CDR3 coding sequence is TGTGCCAGCAGCGTCGACCCGGGACAGGGTTACTACGAGCAGTACTTC. This chain links TRBV9 with TRBJ2-7; 9 nucleotides align to TRBD1. This CDR3 has 16 residues. Losses at the gene ends were 2 bases for V and 3 bases for J; bases not matched to a gene: 9. The V gene's germline CDR1 is SGDLS and CDR2 YYNGEE. Combining the CDR3 with reference TRBV9 and TRBJ2-7 gives the whole variable domain DSGVTQTPKHLITATGQRVTLRCSPRSGDLSVYWYQQSLDQGLQFLIQYYNGEERAKGNILERFSAQQFPDLHSELNLSSLELGDSALYFCASSVDPGQGYYEQYFGPGTRLTVT.

This clone was counted a single time. V is TRBV6-1 and J is TRBJ2-3, with 11 bases identical to TRBD2. The CDR3 is made up of 15 amino acids. CDR1 and CDR2 from the germline V gene are MNHNS and SASEGT. Losses at the gene ends were 3 bases for V and 9 bases for J; bases not matched to a gene: 8. The CDR3 is CASSETSGIEITQYF. The CDR3 DNA follows: TGTGCCAGCAGTGAGACTAGCGGGATCGAGATAACGCAGTATTTT.

The chain couples TRBV19 to TRBJ2-2; 13 positions match TRBD2. Per the germline V gene, CDR1 is LNHDA and CDR2 is SQIVND (reference sequence). The CDR3 is 14 residues long. The DNA of the CDR3 is TGTGCAACTAGCGGGAGGGCCAACACCGGGGAGCTGTTTTTT. Its translation is CATSGRANTGELFF. The variable domain in full, with the rest retrieved from reference TRBV19 and TRBJ2-2, is DGGITQSPKYLFRKEGQNVTLSCEQNLNHDAMYWYRQDPGQGLRLIYYSQIVNDFQKGDIAEGYSVSREKKESFPLTVTSAQKNPTAFYLCATSGRANTGELFFGEGSRLTVL.

The V call is TRBV7-9, the J call TRBJ2-2, with TRBD1 matching over 10 bases. Germline V gives CDR1 SEHNR, CDR2 FQNEAQ (reference sequence). Losses at the gene ends were 5 bases for V and 4 bases for J; bases not matched to a gene: 4. The CDR3 runs to 15 residues. Here the CDR3 DNA reads TGTGCCAGCAGCCCGACAGGGGGCAGCACCGGGGAGCTGTTTTTT. Its translation is CASSPTGGSTGELFF.

The CDR3 region is CASRTSVQEETQYF. Here the CDR3 DNA reads TGTGCCAGCCGTACTTCAGTACAGGAAGAGACCCAGTACTTC. This rearrangement joins TRBV27 to TRBJ2-5; a possible D gene is TRBD1 (5 bases). The CDR3 runs 14 residues. Trimming took off 8 bases at V and 3 bases at J, with 16 bases between the two ends. Germline V CDR1 and CDR2: MNHEY, SMNVEV (reference sequence).

This clone showed up just once. The identical CDR3 is also encoded by other nucleotide sequences in the sample. The chain uses TRBV5-1 and TRBJ2-5; TRBD2 matches 11 bases. CDR3 length equals 15 residues. V lost 5 bases and J lost 1; bases outside the gene matches: 4. The germline gives CDR1 SGHRS, CDR2 YFSETQ. The CDR3 loop is CASSLAGGSQETQYF. CDR3 DNA sequence: TGCGCCAGCAGTCTAGCGGGAGGTAGCCAAGAGACCCAGTACTTC. Combining the CDR3 with reference TRBV5-1 and TRBJ2-5 gives the whole variable domain KAGVTQTPRYLIKTRGQQVTLSCSPISGHRSVSWYQQTPGQGLQFLFEYFSETQRNKGNFPGRFSGRQFSNSRSEMNVSTLELGDSALYLCASSLAGGSQETQYFGPGTRLLVL.

This rearrangement joins TRBV4-2 to TRBJ2-1, with D unclear. The germline CDR1 and CDR2 sequences are LGHNA and YNFKEQ. The CDR3 is made up of 12 amino acids. The V gene lost 4 bases and the J gene lost 12 bases, with 13 bases spanning the gap. CDR3: CASSLPSRRQFF. CDR3 nucleotides: TGTGCCAGCAGCCTACCGTCTCGGAGGCAGTTCTTC.

The gene calls are TRBV29-1 and TRBJ2-5, with a weak D call TRBD2 (5 bases). The CDR3 runs to 13 residues. The germline V and J ends were trimmed by 4 bases and 2 bases, with 11 bases remaining between them. Germline V gives CDR1 SQVTM, CDR2 ANQGSEA. The CDR3 nucleotides read TGCAGCGTTGCCGGACTGACACAAGAGACCCAGTACTTC. Translating it yields CSVAGLTQETQYF.

Of note for this clone: At the DNA level, this CDR3 is encoded by other sequences in the same sample as well. V usage is TRBV6-6 and J usage is TRBJ2-7; D is unclear. V was cut by 5 bases and J by 0 bases, with 5 bases left in between. The CDR3 consists of 12 residues. Looked up from germline, CDR1 is MNHNY and CDR2 is SVGAGI (reference sequence). CDR3 region: CASSQSSYEQYF. The DNA for the CDR3 is TGTGCCAGCAGTCAAAGCTCCTACGAGCAGTACTTC.

The chain combines TRBV11-2 with TRBJ2-4; weak D call: TRBD1 (5 bases). The CDR3 covers 14 residues. Trimming cost V 5 bases and J 3 bases, with 11 bases left between them. Germline V gene data show CDR1 as SGHAT and CDR2 as FQNNGV. The CDR3 DNA reads TGTGCCAGCAGCCCACAGGAAAGCAAAAACATTCAGTACTTC. The encoded protein is CASSPQESKNIQYF.

The rearrangement joins TRBV18 to TRBJ2-3, with D hard to call. CDR1 is KGHSH, CDR2 LQKENI, per germline. V was clipped by 2 bases and J by 0 bases, with 9 bases between them. This CDR3 has 15 amino acids. CDR3 region: CASSPFVPSTDTQYF. The CDR3 coding sequence is TGTGCCAGCTCACCATTCGTCCCTAGCACAGATACGCAGTATTTT.

The CDR3 is CASSFSRQGRGEAFF. The DNA for the CDR3 is TGTGCCAGCAGTTTCTCTAGACAGGGGAGGGGTGAAGCTTTCTTT. The rearrangement links TRBV28 to TRBJ1-1, with TRBD1 matching 8 bases. The CDR3 has 15 amino acids. The J segment lost 7 bases and the V segment lost 3 bases, leaving 10 bases of the junction unmatched. Germline lookup yields CDR1 MDHEN and CDR2 SYDVKM.

This clone was picked up one time. This sequence joins TRBV5-1 and TRBJ2-7, with 8 bases fitting TRBD1. Trimming removed 0 bases from V and 3 bases from J; junction bases left unmatched: 8. The CDR3 has 16 residues. Germline V lookup: CDR1 SGHRS, CDR2 YFSETQ. The CDR3, as DNA: TGCGCCAGCAGCTTGGGGGGACAGGCAAAGGGCTACGAGCAGTACTTC. Amino acids: CASSLGGQAKGYEQYF. The full variable domain, completed using reference TRBV5-1 and TRBJ2-7, is KAGVTQTPRYLIKTRGQQVTLSCSPISGHRSVSWYQQTPGQGLQFLFEYFSETQRNKGNFPGRFSGRQFSNSRSEMNVSTLELGDSALYLCASSLGGQAKGYEQYFGPGTRLTVT.